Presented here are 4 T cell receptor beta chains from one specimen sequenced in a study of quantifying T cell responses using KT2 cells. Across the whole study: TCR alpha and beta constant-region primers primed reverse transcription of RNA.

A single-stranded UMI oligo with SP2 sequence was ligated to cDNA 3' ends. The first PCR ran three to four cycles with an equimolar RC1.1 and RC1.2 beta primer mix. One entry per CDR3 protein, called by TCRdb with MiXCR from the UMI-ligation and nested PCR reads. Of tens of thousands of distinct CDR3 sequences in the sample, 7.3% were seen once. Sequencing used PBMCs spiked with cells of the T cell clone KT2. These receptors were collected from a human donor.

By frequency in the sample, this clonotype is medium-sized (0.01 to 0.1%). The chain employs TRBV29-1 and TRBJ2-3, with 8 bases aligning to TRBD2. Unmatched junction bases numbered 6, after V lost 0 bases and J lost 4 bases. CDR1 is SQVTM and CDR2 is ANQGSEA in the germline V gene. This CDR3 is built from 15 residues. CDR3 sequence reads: CSVEEVPGRADTQYF. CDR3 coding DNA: TGCAGCGTTGAAGAGGTTCCCGGGAGGGCAGATACGCAGTATTTT.

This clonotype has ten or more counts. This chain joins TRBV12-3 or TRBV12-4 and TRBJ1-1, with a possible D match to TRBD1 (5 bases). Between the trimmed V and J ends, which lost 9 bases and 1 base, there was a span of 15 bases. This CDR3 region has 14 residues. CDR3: CASLLGQENTEAFF. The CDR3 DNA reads TGTGCCAGTCTTCTGGGGCAGGAGAACACTGAAGCTTTCTTT.

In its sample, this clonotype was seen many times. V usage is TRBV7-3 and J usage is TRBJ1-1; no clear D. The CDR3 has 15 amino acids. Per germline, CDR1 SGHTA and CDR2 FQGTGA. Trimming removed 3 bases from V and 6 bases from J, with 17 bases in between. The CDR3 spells CASSLTGITYSEAFF. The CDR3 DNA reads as TGTGCCAGCAGCTTGACTGGGATTACGTACTCTGAAGCTTTCTTT.

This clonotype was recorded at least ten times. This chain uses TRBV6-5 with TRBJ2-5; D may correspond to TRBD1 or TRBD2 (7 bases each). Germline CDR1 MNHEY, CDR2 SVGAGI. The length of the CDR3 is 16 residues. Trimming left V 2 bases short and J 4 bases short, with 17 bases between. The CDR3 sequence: CASSYTYDREGETQYF. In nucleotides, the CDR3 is TGTGCCAGCAGTTACACCTACGACAGGGAGGGAGAGACCCAGTACTTC.